This T cell receptor (beta chain) emerged from a study of CD8 T cells in ankylosing spondylitis. Study-level points and caveats: According to the report, clones linked to the disease were significantly enriched in matched synovial fluid samples taken from ankylosing spondylitis patients. Earlier work had already found some motif variants in reactive arthritis synovial fluid and blood. Blood from ankylosing spondylitis patients appeared to carry a characteristic roughly eight-variant TCR beta motif. Disease-linked clones were CD8+ and relatively rare in peripheral blood.

The sample holds a few counts of this clonotype. The antigen is not known. This CDR3 has 11 amino acids. CDR1 is SEHNR, CDR2 FQNEAQ, per germline (reference sequence). V lost 5 bases and J lost 7, with 8 bases in between. For TCR beta, libraries came from quantitative 5'-RACE with molecular barcodes. TCRdb re-derived calls from the 5' RACE reads in MiXCR, one entry per CDR3 protein. The data show about 700,000 distinct CDR3 sequences, roughly 19% seen once. The chain joins TRBV7-9 to TRBJ1-2; D not resolved. The TCR was taken from a male donor with ankylosing spondylitis. Material: blood, either unsorted or a sorted T cell fraction (not recorded which). The CDR3 DNA reads as TGTGCCAGCAGCCCAGACGTTGGCTACACCTTC. This sequence encodes CASSPDVGYTF.